This T cell receptor beta chain was sequenced during a study of T cells in localized non-small cell lung cancer. General study findings and limits: Appearances in adjacent lung were noted for a median 57 of the top 100 tumor clones. Peak T cell clonality was found in uninvolved adjacent lung, exceeding tumor. Sequencing, confined to only one tumor region, leaves heterogeneity possible.

Germline-derived CDR1 and CDR2 are SGHRS and YFSETQ. The CDR3 runs 15 residues. The ends were cut back, 0 bases at V and 0 bases at J, with 7 bases in the middle. This table comes from immunoSEQ multiplex PCR, and its TCRdb copy is limited to in-frame clones, with some not included. The sample lists almost 5,500 clones; around 85% were seen once. A note on this clone: Its matching antigen is unknown.

The gene calls are TRBV5-1 and TRBJ1-5; possible D gene TRBD1, 6 bases. This TCR derives from a woman aged 40 to 75 with stage II lung adenocarcinoma. The material sequenced was PBMCs, taken before any cancer treatment. The CDR3 region has the DNA TGCGCCAGCAGCTTGGGGACAGTTAGCAATCAGCCCCAGCATTTT. Its protein product is CASSLGTVSNQPQHF.